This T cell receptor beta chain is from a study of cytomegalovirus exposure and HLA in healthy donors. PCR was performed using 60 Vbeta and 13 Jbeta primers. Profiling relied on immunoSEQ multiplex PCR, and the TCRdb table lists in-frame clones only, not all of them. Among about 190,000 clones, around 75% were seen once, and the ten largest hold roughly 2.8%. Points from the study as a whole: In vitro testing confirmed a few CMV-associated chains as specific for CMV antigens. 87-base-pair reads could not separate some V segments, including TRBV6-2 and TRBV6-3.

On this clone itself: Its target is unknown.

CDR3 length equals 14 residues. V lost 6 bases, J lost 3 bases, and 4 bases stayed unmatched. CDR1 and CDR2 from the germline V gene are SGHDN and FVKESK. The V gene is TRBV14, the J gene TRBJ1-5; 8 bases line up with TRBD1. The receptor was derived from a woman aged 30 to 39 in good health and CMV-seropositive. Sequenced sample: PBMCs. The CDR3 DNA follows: TGTGCCAGCAGAATGGACAGGGCCAATCAGCCCCAGCATTTT. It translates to CASRMDRANQPQHF.